This TCR beta chain was identified in a study of T-cell memory formation after mild COVID-19 (dated by TCRdb to the early 2020s). In the study overall: Most TCR sequence clusters were specific to one of the two donors. The cohort was made up of two young adult volunteers, one female and one male, who were previously healthy. In a couple of donors, T-cell clones that expanded and contracted after mild COVID-19 were tracked by sequencing TCRalpha and TCRbeta repertoires over time.

The instrument given in TCRdb is Illumina NovaSeq 6000. Using 5'RACE with constant-segment primers, TCRalpha and TCRbeta cDNA libraries were constructed, with sample barcodes and unique molecular identifiers added in the process. Trizol reagent was used to extract RNA from every sample. Amplification of the libraries took two PCR steps, and the second step added a second sample barcode plus Illumina TruSeq adapters. Sequencing of the libraries was done on an Illumina NovaSeq, producing 2 x 150 bp paired-end reads. On the study's bioinformatics: Reads were demultiplexed and collapsed into UMI-guided consensus sequences with migec v1.2.7. Using mixcr v2.1.11, UMI consensuses were aligned to TRA and TRB V and J templates and then assembled into clonotypes. A clonotype was counted as expanded or contracted only when both edgeR and NoisET called the clonotype significant, with the noise models trained on biological replicates. For edgeR calls, the cutoffs were a false discovery rate-adjusted p below 0.01 and a log2 fold-change threshold of 1. As an exploratory analysis of dynamics, PCA with hierarchical clustering was applied to max-normalized trajectories of the 1000 most abundant clonotypes. Separately sequenced CD4+ and CD8+ repertoires were used to assign the CD4 or CD8 phenotype of responding clones. The public sequencing data were trimmed at Q25 with fastp and processed into clonotypes with MiXCR by TCRdb, which kept only in-frame beta chains. Rows merge per CDR3 protein into single entries with the most common DNA and genes. The V and J calls were determined by TCRdb, not by the authors. The table for this sample lists around 130,000 distinct CDR3 sequences; approximately 6.2% of them were counted only once. About 2.2% of the sample lies in the top ten.

The study at large found these results: Contracting CD4+ clones were located mainly in the CM and EM memory subsets, whereas CD8+ clones were found to be enriched in EMRA. Only two mild cases were covered in the study, and larger cohorts including severe cases with pre-infection samples were considered necessary. Some responding clones were detected in pre-infection memory, which suggested that pre-existing cross-reactive memory T cells had joined the SARS-CoV-2 response. From day 15 to 85, contracting clones showed balanced CD4/CD8 phenotypes, whereas a second wave of clones that expanded from day 15 to 37 leaned towards CD4+. SARS-CoV-2 specificity was not confirmed for the second-wave clones peaking on day 37.

This clonotype was picked up a small number of times. What antigen it recognizes has not been identified. Qualities for individual bases were not recorded, and no much larger clone is one base off. Ficoll-Paque density gradient centrifugation was used to isolate PBMCs. Per the germline V gene (reference sequence), LGHDT is the CDR1 and YNNKEL is the CDR2. The V end loses 1 base and the J end loses 7 bases, and a stretch of 13 bases separates them. There are 14 amino acids in the CDR3, from cysteine to phenylalanine inclusive. This entry keeps only the CDR3 DNA: 42 bases, framed from base 1. The sequence was collected from an adult woman who had mild COVID-19 (a few samples of this study predate the infection). The sample titles of this study are shuffled in the database, so cell type and time point are left out; the donor was told from shared clones. The sequenced sample was PBMCs or a T cell subset sorted from them (not recorded which). The chain was built from TRBV3-1 and TRBJ1-1; the D gene cannot be named for sure. In nucleotides, the sequence is TGTGCCAGCAGCCAAGCACTCCGTGAGGGTGAAGCTTTCTTT. Translated, this is CASSQALREGEAFF.